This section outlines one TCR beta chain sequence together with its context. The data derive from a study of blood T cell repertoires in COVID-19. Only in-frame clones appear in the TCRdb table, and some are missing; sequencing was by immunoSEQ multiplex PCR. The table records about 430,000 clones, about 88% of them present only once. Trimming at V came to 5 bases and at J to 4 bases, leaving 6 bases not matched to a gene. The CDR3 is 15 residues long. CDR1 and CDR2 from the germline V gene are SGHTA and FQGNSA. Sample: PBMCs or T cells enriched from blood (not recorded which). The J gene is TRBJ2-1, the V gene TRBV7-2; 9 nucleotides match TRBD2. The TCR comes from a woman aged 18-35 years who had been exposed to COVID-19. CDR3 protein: CASSPSSGGYNEQFF. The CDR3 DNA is TGTGCCAGCAGCCCGTCCAGCGGGGGGTACAATGAGCAGTTCTTC. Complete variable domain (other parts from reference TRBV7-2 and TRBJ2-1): GAGVSQSPSNKVTEKGKDVELRCDPISGHTALYWYRQSLGQGLEFLIYFQGNSAPDKSGLPSDRFSAERTGGSVSTLTIQRTQQEDSAVYLCASSPSSGGYNEQFFGPGTRLTVL.